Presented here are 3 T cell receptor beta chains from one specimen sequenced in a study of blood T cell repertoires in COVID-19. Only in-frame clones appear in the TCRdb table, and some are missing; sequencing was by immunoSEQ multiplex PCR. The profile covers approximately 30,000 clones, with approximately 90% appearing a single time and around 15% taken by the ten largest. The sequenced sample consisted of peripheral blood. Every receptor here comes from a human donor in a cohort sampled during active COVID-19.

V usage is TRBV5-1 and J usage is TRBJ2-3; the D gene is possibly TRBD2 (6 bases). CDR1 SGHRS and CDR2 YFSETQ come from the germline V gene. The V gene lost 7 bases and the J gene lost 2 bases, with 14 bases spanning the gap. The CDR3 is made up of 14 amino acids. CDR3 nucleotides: TGCGCCAGCCAACTCCCGGGACTCACAGATACGCAGTATTTT. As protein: CASQLPGLTDTQYF.

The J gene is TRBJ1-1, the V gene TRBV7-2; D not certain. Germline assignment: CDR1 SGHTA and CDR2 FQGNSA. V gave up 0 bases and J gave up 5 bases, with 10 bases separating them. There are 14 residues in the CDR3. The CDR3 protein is CASSLATSVTEAFF. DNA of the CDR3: TGTGCCAGCAGCTTAGCAACTTCGGTAACTGAAGCTTTCTTT.

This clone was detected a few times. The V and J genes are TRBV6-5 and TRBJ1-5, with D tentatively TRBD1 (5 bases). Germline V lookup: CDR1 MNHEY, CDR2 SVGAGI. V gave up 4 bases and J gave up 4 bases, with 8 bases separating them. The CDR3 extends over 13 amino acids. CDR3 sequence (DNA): TGTGCCAGCAGTTTTAAGGGGAATCAGCCCCAGCATTTT. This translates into CASSFKGNQPQHF.